The rows below give T cell receptor beta chains drawn from one sample of a study of T cells in Graves' hyperthyroidism and ophthalmopathy. One entry per CDR3 protein results from TCRdb running MiXCR on the multiplex PCR reads. The sample shows approximately 640,000 distinct CDR3 sequences, just under 45% of them seen only once. Sequencing used peripheral blood or thyroid tissue (not recorded which). The receptors originated from an adult man with Graves' disease, either hyperthyroidism or ophthalmopathy (not recorded which). Each CDR3 is given with its conserved first and last residue. A D gene is named only where the DNA matches it firmly. Clone size appears in some rows only: once, few, many, or a class for an expanded clone.

J: TRBJ2-7; size: few; length: 15; V: TRBV7-8; D: .; CDR3: CASSSGTTSEDEQYF; DNA: TGTGCCAGCAGCTCCGGGACCACGAGCGAAGACGAGCAGTACTTC
J: TRBJ1-1; size: .; length: 14; V: TRBV7-9; D: .; CDR3: CASSHGQRDTEAFF; DNA: TGCGCCAGCAGCCACGGACAGCGGGACACTGAAGCTTTCTTT
J: TRBJ2-1; size: .; length: 13; V: TRBV2; D: .; CDR3: CASSETIGGEQFF; DNA: TGTGCCAGCAGTGAGACTATCGGGGGTGAGCAGTTCTTC
J: TRBJ2-5; size: .; length: 16; V: TRBV25-1; D: TRBD1; CDR3: CASRLSPGGLQETQYF; DNA: TGTGCCAGCAGACTTTCACCAGGGGGCCTACAAGAGACCCAGTACTTC
J: TRBJ2-7; size: few; length: 17; V: TRBV2; D: TRBD2; CDR3: CASSEAASGLAGSKQYF; DNA: TGTGCCAGCAGTGAAGCGGCGTCGGGACTAGCGGGGTCTAAGCAGTACTTC
J: TRBJ2-7; size: .; length: 14; V: TRBV10-3; D: .; CDR3: CAISGRDTSYEQYF; DNA: TGTGCCATCAGTGGGCGGGACACCTCCTACGAGCAGTACTTC
J: TRBJ1-3; size: .; length: 14; V: TRBV20-1; D: .; CDR3: CSASVGGPGNTIYF; DNA: TGCAGTGCTAGCGTGGGGGGGCCTGGAAACACCATATATTTT
J: TRBJ2-7; size: .; length: 16; V: TRBV2; D: TRBD2; CDR3: CASTSSGLAGTYEQYF; DNA: TGTGCCAGCACCTCCTCCGGACTAGCGGGAACCTACGAGCAGTACTTC
J: TRBJ1-4; size: .; length: 14; V: TRBV29-1; D: .; CDR3: CSVEDARANEKLFF; DNA: TGCAGCGTTGAAGATGCGAGGGCTAATGAAAAACTGTTTTTT
J: TRBJ1-1; size: many; length: 11; V: TRBV10-3; D: .; CDR3: CASLRDTEAFF; DNA: TGTGCCAGCCTGAGGGACACTGAAGCTTTCTTT
J: TRBJ1-2; size: few; length: 16; V: TRBV7-9; D: TRBD1; CDR3: CASSFHRDRGDYGYTF; DNA: TGTGCCAGCAGCTTCCACCGGGACAGGGGTGACTATGGCTACACCTTC
J: TRBJ1-6; size: few; length: 15; V: TRBV19; D: TRBD1; CDR3: CASRKGQGHNSPLHF; DNA: TGTGCCAGTAGGAAGGGACAGGGCCATAATTCACCCCTCCACTTT
J: TRBJ2-7; size: few; length: 15; V: TRBV25-1; D: .; CDR3: CASTYLPANNYEQYF; DNA: TGTGCCAGCACCTACCTACCCGCAAATAACTACGAGCAGTACTTC
J: TRBJ2-7; size: .; length: 14; V: TRBV7-8; D: .; CDR3: CASSPPHAPYEQYF; DNA: TGTGCCAGCTCACCACCACACGCCCCCTACGAGCAGTACTTC
J: TRBJ2-5; size: .; length: 13; V: TRBV2; D: TRBD1; CDR3: CASRRQGNQPQYF; DNA: TGTGCCAGCAGAAGACAGGGCAATCAGCCCCAGTACTTC
J: TRBJ2-7; size: many; length: 13; V: TRBV7-9; D: .; CDR3: CASSLEGGGEQYF; DNA: TGTGCCAGCAGCTTGGAAGGTGGAGGGGAGCAGTACTTC
J: TRBJ1-4; size: many; length: 16; V: TRBV15; D: .; CDR3: CATSRGKIGQGEKLFF; DNA: TGTGCCACCAGCAGAGGGAAAATTGGGCAGGGGGAAAAACTGTTTTTT
J: TRBJ1-3; size: many; length: 16; V: TRBV2; D: .; CDR3: CASSAPGRRSGNTIYF; DNA: TGTGCCAGCAGTGCACCGGGACGTCGCTCTGGAAACACCATATATTTT
J: TRBJ2-5; size: .; length: 14; V: TRBV7-9; D: TRBD1; CDR3: CASSGTGYEQTQYF; DNA: TGTGCCAGCAGCGGGACAGGCTACGAGCAGACCCAGTACTTC
J: TRBJ2-7; size: many; length: 15; V: TRBV5-1; D: .; CDR3: CASSLVAGPAYEQYF; DNA: TGCGCCAGCAGCTTGGTTGCAGGGCCCGCCTACGAGCAGTACTTC
J: TRBJ1-1; size: .; length: 14; V: TRBV6-5; D: .; CDR3: CASSYDRMNTEAFF; DNA: TGTGCCAGCAGTTACGACAGGATGAACACTGAAGCTTTCTTT
J: TRBJ1-2; size: few; length: 12; V: TRBV6-6; D: .; CDR3: CASSEVGYGYTF; DNA: TGTGCCAGCAGTGAAGTCGGCTATGGCTACACCTTC
J: TRBJ2-7; size: .; length: 15; V: TRBV7-3; D: .; CDR3: CASGFERLLTYEQYF; DNA: TGTGCCAGCGGCTTTGAGAGACTGTTAACCTACGAGCAGTACTTC
J: TRBJ1-4; size: .; length: 16; V: TRBV7-8; D: .; CDR3: CASRKQGAATNEKLFF; DNA: TGTGCCAGCAGGAAACAGGGAGCTGCAACTAATGAAAAACTGTTTTTT
J: TRBJ1-4; size: many; length: 12; V: TRBV6-1; D: .; CDR3: CASSEQNEKLFF; DNA: TGTGCCAGCAGTGAGCAGAATGAAAAACTGTTTTTT
J: TRBJ1-1; size: few; length: 14; V: TRBV5-1; D: .; CDR3: CASTNPGGTTEAFF; DNA: TGCGCCAGCACTAACCCGGGGGGCACCACTGAAGCTTTCTTT
J: TRBJ2-5; size: many; length: 15; V: TRBV7-9; D: TRBD1; CDR3: CASSPRDRRGETQYF; DNA: TGTGCCAGCAGCCCCCGGGACAGGCGAGGAGAGACCCAGTACTTC
J: TRBJ2-5; size: many; length: 13; V: TRBV7-2; D: .; CDR3: CASSLMGEETQYF; DNA: TGTGCCAGCAGCTTGATGGGGGAAGAGACCCAGTACTTC
J: TRBJ1-1; size: .; length: 14; V: TRBV2; D: .; CDR3: CASSLSIGQTEAFF; DNA: TGTGCCAGCAGTTTATCGATTGGGCAGACTGAAGCTTTCTTT
J: TRBJ1-5; size: few; length: 18; V: TRBV2; D: TRBD1; CDR3: CASSDKGAAAYSNQPQHF; DNA: TGTGCCAGCAGTGATAAGGGGGCCGCGGCCTATAGCAATCAGCCCCAGCATTTT
J: TRBJ2-5; size: many; length: 17; V: TRBV7-9; D: TRBD2; CDR3: CASSPTGLAGAGETQYF; DNA: TGTGCCAGCAGCCCCACCGGACTAGCGGGGGCCGGAGAGACCCAGTACTTC
J: TRBJ2-7; size: .; length: 17; V: TRBV5-6; D: TRBD2; CDR3: CASSLDSGFGGTYEQYF; DNA: TGTGCCAGCAGCTTGGACAGTGGCTTCGGGGGGACCTACGAGCAGTACTTC
J: TRBJ2-7; size: .; length: 11; V: TRBV12-3/TRBV12-4; D: .; CDR3: CASRSQYEQYF; DNA: TGTGCCAGCAGATCACAGTACGAGCAGTACTTC
J: TRBJ2-6; size: many; length: 17; V: TRBV6-6; D: .; CDR3: CASRNLGLTSGANVLTF; DNA: TGTGCCAGCAGGAACTTGGGACTGACATCTGGGGCCAACGTCCTGACTTTC
J: TRBJ1-1; size: many; length: 12; V: TRBV4-1; D: TRBD1; CDR3: CASSRDRYEAFF; DNA: TGCGCCAGCAGCCGGGACAGGTATGAAGCTTTCTTT
J: TRBJ2-5; size: many; length: 14; V: TRBV7-9; D: TRBD1; CDR3: CASSVGTAEETQYF; DNA: TGTGCCAGCAGCGTCGGGACAGCGGAAGAGACCCAGTACTTC
J: TRBJ1-1; size: many; length: 14; V: TRBV19; D: .; CDR3: CATSRGRQNTEAFF; DNA: TGTGCCACCTCACGGGGCAGGCAGAACACTGAAGCTTTCTTT
J: TRBJ2-5; size: .; length: 13; V: TRBV24-1; D: .; CDR3: CATSERGIQPQYF; DNA: TGTGCCACCAGTGAGAGGGGGATTCAGCCCCAGTACTTC
J: TRBJ2-7; size: many; length: 16; V: TRBV7-9; D: .; CDR3: CASSPRDGRSSYEQYF; DNA: TGTGCCAGCAGCCCACGGGACGGCAGAAGCTCCTACGAGCAGTACTTC
J: TRBJ1-1; size: .; length: 16; V: TRBV7-6; D: .; CDR3: CASSYSIGRLNTEAFF; DNA: TGTGCCAGCAGTTACTCGATCGGACGGTTGAACACTGAAGCTTTCTTT
J: TRBJ2-5; size: many; length: 13; V: TRBV15; D: .; CDR3: CATSPDRQETQYF; DNA: TGTGCCACCAGCCCGGACAGACAAGAGACCCAGTACTTC
J: TRBJ2-2; size: .; length: 17; V: TRBV15; D: TRBD2; CDR3: CATSRDRGRGNTGELFF; DNA: TGTGCCACCAGCAGAGATCGGGGGAGGGGAAACACCGGGGAGCTGTTTTTT
J: TRBJ1-2; size: .; length: 15; V: TRBV2; D: .; CDR3: CASTVPSGGGYGYTF; DNA: TGTGCCAGCACCGTGCCGTCCGGGGGAGGCTATGGCTACACCTTC
J: TRBJ2-5; size: .; length: 15; V: TRBV15; D: TRBD1; CDR3: CATSSVTGGGETQYF; DNA: TGTGCCACCAGCAGCGTTACAGGGGGTGGAGAGACCCAGTACTTC